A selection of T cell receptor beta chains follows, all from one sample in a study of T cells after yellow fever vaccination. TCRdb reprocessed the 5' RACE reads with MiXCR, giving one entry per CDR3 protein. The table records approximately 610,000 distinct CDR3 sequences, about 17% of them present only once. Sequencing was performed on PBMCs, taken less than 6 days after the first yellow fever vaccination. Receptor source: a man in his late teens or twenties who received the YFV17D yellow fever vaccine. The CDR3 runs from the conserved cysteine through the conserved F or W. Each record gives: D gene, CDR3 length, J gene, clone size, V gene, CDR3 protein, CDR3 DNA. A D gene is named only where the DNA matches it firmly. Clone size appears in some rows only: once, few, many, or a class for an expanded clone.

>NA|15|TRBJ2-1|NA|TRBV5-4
CASSTAGPADNEQFF
TGTGCCAGCAGCACGGCGGGGCCCGCAGACAATGAGCAGTTCTTC
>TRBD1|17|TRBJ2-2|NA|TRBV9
CASSPEDRGFGTGELFF
TGTGCCAGCAGCCCTGAAGACAGGGGGTTTGGCACCGGGGAGCTGTTTTTT
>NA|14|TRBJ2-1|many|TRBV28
CASSPESYYNEQFF
TGTGCCAGCAGTCCAGAGTCCTACTACAATGAGCAGTTCTTC
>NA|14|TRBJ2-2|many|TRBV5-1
CASSLAPNTGELFF
TGCGCCAGCAGCTTAGCGCCGAACACCGGGGAGCTGTTTTTT
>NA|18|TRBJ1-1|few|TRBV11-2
CASSLNAGSGGRGIEAFF
TGTGCCAGCAGCTTAAACGCTGGCTCGGGGGGCAGGGGAATCGAAGCTTTCTTT
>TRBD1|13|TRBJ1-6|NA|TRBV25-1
CASSGWTGGSLHF
TGTGCCAGCAGTGGGTGGACAGGGGGATCCCTCCACTTT
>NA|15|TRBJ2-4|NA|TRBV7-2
CASSLVSGRKNIQYF
TGTGCCAGCAGCTTAGTTTCTGGCAGAAAAAACATTCAGTACTTC
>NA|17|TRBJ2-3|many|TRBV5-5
CASSSGWQPASPDTQYF
TGTGCCAGCAGCTCAGGATGGCAGCCGGCTAGTCCAGATACGCAGTATTTT
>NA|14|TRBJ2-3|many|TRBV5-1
CASSVDTAADTQYF
TGCGCCAGCAGCGTGGACACCGCGGCAGATACGCAGTATTTT
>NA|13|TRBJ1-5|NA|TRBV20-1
CSARGPNNQPQHF
TGCAGTGCTCGAGGACCTAACAATCAGCCCCAGCATTTT
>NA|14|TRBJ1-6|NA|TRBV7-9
CASSDRASNSPLHF
TGTGCCAGCAGTGACCGGGCCTCTAATTCACCCCTCCACTTT
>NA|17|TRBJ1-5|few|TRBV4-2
CASSQEGRAYSNQPQHF
TGTGCCAGCAGCCAAGAGGGCAGGGCATATAGCAATCAGCCCCAGCATTTT
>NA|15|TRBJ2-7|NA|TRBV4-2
CASSQDDPGAYEQYF
TGTGCCAGCAGCCAAGATGACCCAGGAGCCTACGAGCAGTACTTC
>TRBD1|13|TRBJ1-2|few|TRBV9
CASSGTGVDGYTF
TGTGCCAGCAGCGGGACAGGGGTGGATGGCTACACCTTC
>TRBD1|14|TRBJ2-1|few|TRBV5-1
CASSDPQGANEQFF
TGCGCCAGCAGCGATCCACAGGGGGCCAATGAGCAGTTCTTC
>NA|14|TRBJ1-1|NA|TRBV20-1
CSAGRGAGNTEAFF
TGCAGTGCTGGACGGGGGGCAGGGAACACTGAAGCTTTCTTT
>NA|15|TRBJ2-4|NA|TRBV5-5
CASSLTGIAKNIQYF
TGTGCCAGCAGCTTAACAGGGATAGCCAAAAACATTCAGTACTTC
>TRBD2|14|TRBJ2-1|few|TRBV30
CAWRGLARYNEQFF
TGTGCCTGGAGGGGACTAGCGAGATACAATGAGCAGTTCTTC
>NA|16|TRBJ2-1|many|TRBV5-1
CASSLGLGSSYNEQFF
TGCGCCAGCAGCTTGGGACTAGGCAGCTCCTACAATGAGCAGTTCTTC
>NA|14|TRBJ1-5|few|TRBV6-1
CASSETGGNQPQHF
TGTGCCAGCAGTGAAACCGGGGGCAATCAGCCCCAGCATTTT
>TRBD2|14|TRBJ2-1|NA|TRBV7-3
CASKKGGGDNEQFF
TGTGCCAGCAAGAAGGGCGGGGGAGACAATGAGCAGTTCTTC
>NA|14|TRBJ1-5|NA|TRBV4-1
CASSLGTLGQPQHF
TGCGCCAGCAGCCTCGGCACCCTCGGTCAGCCCCAGCATTTT
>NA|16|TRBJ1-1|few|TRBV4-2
CASSQAGREKNTEAFF
TGTGCCAGCAGCCAAGCTGGCAGGGAAAAGAACACTGAAGCTTTCTTT
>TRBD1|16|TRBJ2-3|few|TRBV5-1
CASSLGGGGRTDTQYF
TGCGCCAGCAGCTTGGGAGGGGGCGGTCGCACAGATACGCAGTATTTT
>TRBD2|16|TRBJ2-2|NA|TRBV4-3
CASTSIAGGNTGELFF
TGCGCCAGCACGTCGATAGCGGGGGGGAACACCGGGGAGCTGTTTTTT
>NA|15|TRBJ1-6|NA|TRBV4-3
CASSQDEGYNSPLHF
TGCGCCAGCAGCCAAGATGAGGGGTATAATTCACCCCTCCACTTT
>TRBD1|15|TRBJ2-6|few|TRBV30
CAGRDRVSGANVLTF
TGTGCCGGTAGGGACAGGGTTTCTGGGGCCAACGTCCTGACTTTC
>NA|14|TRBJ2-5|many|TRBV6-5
CASSYTLALGTQYF
TGTGCCAGCAGTTACACTTTGGCTTTGGGAACCCAGTACTTC
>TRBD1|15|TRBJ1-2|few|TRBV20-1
CSASTGTGLGYGYTF
TGCAGTGCTTCAACCGGGACAGGGCTTGGCTATGGCTACACCTTC
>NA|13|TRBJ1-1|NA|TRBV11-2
CASSLRGQFEAFF
TGTGCCAGCAGCTTACGCGGACAGTTTGAAGCTTTCTTT
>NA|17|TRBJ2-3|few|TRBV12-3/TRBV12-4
CASRYPWERRNTDTQYF
TGTGCCAGCAGGTATCCCTGGGAGCGGCGAAACACAGATACGCAGTATTTT
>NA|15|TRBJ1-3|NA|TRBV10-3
CAISGQVYSGNTIYF
TGTGCCATCAGTGGACAGGTCTACTCTGGAAACACCATATATTTT
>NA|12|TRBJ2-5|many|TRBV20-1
CSAFRGGEGQYF
TGCAGTGCGTTTAGGGGAGGAGAGGGCCAGTACTTC
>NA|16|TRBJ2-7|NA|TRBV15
CATSNELLMVDYEQYF
TGTGCCACCAGCAATGAGTTGCTGATGGTGGACTACGAGCAGTACTTC
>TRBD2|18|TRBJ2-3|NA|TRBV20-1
CSALIGLAGGRGTDTQYF
TGCAGTGCTCTTATCGGCCTAGCGGGGGGGCGCGGCACAGATACGCAGTATTTT
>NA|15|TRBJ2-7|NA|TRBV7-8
CASSSGGTKQYEQYF
TGTGCCAGCAGCTCCGGCGGGACAAAACAATACGAGCAGTACTTC
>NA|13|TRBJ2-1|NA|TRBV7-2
CASSAGTLREQFF
TGTGCCAGCAGCGCGGGGACCCTGAGAGAGCAGTTCTTC
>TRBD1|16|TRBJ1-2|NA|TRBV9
CASSPWTGTMNYGYTF
TGTGCCAGCAGCCCATGGACAGGGACGATGAACTATGGCTACACCTTC
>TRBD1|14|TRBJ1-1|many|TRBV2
CASSTRQGNTEAFF
TGTGCCAGCAGCACTCGACAGGGGAACACTGAAGCTTTCTTT
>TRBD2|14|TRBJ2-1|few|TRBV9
CASSVGEGYNEQFF
TGTGCCAGCAGCGTAGGGGAGGGGTACAATGAGCAGTTCTTC
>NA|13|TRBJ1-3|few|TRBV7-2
CASSDQNLNTIYF
TGTGCCAGCAGTGATCAGAATTTAAACACCATATATTTT
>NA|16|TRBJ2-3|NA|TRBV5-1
CASSLGGTASTDTQYF
TGCGCCAGCAGCTTGGGCGGGACAGCCAGCACAGATACGCAGTATTTT
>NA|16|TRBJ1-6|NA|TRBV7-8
CASSSGGGSYNSPLHF
TGTGCCAGCAGCTCAGGCGGGGGGTCCTATAATTCACCCCTCCACTTT
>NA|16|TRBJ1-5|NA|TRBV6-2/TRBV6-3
CASSDPQGSSNQPQHF
TGTGCCAGCAGTGATCCCCAGGGGTCCAGCAATCAGCCCCAGCATTTT
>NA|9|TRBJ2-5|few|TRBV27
CASSLPPVF
TGTGCCAGCAGTTTACCCCCTGTATTC
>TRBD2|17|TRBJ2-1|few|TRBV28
CASSRRTSGLSYNEQFF
TGTGCCAGCAGCCGACGGACTAGCGGGCTCTCCTACAATGAGCAGTTCTTC
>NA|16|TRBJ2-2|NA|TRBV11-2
CASSPRGSGNTGELFF
TGTGCCAGCAGCCCCCGGGGGAGCGGGAACACCGGGGAGCTGTTTTTT
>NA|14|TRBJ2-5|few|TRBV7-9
CASSLRQAQETQYF
TGTGCCAGCAGCTTACGACAGGCTCAAGAGACCCAGTACTTC
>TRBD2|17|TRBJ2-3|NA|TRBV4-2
CASSQSYRLAGTDTQYF
TGTGCCAGCAGCCAATCGTACCGACTAGCCGGCACAGATACGCAGTATTTT
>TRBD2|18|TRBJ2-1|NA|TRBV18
CASSPLELAGASYNEQFF
TGTGCCAGCTCACCACTCGAACTAGCGGGGGCCTCCTACAATGAGCAGTTCTTC